Below, 5 T cell receptor beta chains from the same sample are listed, as sequenced in a study of response to subunit inactivated influenza vaccine. TCRdb re-called the RT-PCR reads through MiXCR, storing one row per CDR3 protein. Here the sample spans 300,000 to 350,000 distinct CDR3 sequences, less than 25% being singletons. The sample in question was PBMCs from blood, obtained less than 22 months after vaccination. The receptors were sampled from a man between 50 and 69 years old who received an inactivated influenza vaccine.

This clonotype has more than one count but fewer than ten. The rearrangement joins TRBV5-4 to TRBJ2-5, with 7 bases fitting TRBD2. J gave up 7 bases and V 5 bases, and 14 bases lay outside the gene matches. Germline loops: CDR1 SGHNT, CDR2 YYREEE (reference sequence). CDR3 length equals 15 residues. The CDR3 loop is CASRTNPTGEGTQYF. DNA of the CDR3: TGTGCCAGCAGAACCAATCCAACCGGGGAGGGGACCCAGTACTTC. Based on the CDR3 plus reference TRBV5-4 and TRBJ2-5, the full variable domain is ETGVTQSPTHLIKTRGQQVTLRCSSQSGHNTVSWYQQALGQGPQFIFQYYREEENGRGNFPPRFSGLQFPNYSSELNVNALELDDSALYLCASRTNPTGEGTQYFGPGTRLLVL.

This clonotype was counted only a few times. The V and J genes are TRBV30 and TRBJ1-2, with no clear D. This CDR3 contains 12 residues. Germline V lookup: CDR1 GTSNPN, CDR2 SVGIG (reference sequence). Trimming pared 4 bases from V and 8 bases from J, leaving 14 bases between. In DNA form, the CDR3 reads TGTGCCTGGACAGAAATGGCAATCGGCTACACCTTC. Amino acids: CAWTEMAIGYTF.

This clonotype was seen ten or more times. The V call is TRBV6-2 or TRBV6-3, the J call TRBJ1-2, with 8 bases matching TRBD1. Per the germline V gene, CDR1 is MNHEY and CDR2 is SVGEGT. Trimming cost V 6 bases and J 4 bases; bases outside gene matches: 4. The CDR3 runs to 13 residues. For the CDR3, the DNA is TGTGCCAGCAGATCTACAGGGGGCTATGGCTACACCTTC. This sequence encodes CASRSTGGYGYTF.

The CDR3 here is CASSATGQGSYEQYF. DNA of the CDR3: TGTGCCAGCAGCGCCACGGGACAGGGCTCCTACGAGCAGTACTTC. The chain combines TRBV5-6 with TRBJ2-7; TRBD1 matches at 9 bases. With 4 bases clipped from V and 0 bases from J, the junction kept 5 bases outside the gene matches. CDR1 is SGHDT and CDR2 is YYEEEE in the germline V gene. The CDR3 is 15 amino acids.

The gene calls are TRBV5-1 and TRBJ2-1; maybe TRBD1 (5 bases). The V and J ends lost 6 bases and 0 bases respectively, with 13 bases between them. Per the germline V gene, CDR1 is SGHRS and CDR2 is YFSETQ. CDR3 size: 15 residues. The CDR3 sequence is CASNLGALSYNEQFF. The CDR3 coding sequence is TGCGCCAGCAACCTAGGGGCCCTCTCCTACAATGAGCAGTTCTTC.